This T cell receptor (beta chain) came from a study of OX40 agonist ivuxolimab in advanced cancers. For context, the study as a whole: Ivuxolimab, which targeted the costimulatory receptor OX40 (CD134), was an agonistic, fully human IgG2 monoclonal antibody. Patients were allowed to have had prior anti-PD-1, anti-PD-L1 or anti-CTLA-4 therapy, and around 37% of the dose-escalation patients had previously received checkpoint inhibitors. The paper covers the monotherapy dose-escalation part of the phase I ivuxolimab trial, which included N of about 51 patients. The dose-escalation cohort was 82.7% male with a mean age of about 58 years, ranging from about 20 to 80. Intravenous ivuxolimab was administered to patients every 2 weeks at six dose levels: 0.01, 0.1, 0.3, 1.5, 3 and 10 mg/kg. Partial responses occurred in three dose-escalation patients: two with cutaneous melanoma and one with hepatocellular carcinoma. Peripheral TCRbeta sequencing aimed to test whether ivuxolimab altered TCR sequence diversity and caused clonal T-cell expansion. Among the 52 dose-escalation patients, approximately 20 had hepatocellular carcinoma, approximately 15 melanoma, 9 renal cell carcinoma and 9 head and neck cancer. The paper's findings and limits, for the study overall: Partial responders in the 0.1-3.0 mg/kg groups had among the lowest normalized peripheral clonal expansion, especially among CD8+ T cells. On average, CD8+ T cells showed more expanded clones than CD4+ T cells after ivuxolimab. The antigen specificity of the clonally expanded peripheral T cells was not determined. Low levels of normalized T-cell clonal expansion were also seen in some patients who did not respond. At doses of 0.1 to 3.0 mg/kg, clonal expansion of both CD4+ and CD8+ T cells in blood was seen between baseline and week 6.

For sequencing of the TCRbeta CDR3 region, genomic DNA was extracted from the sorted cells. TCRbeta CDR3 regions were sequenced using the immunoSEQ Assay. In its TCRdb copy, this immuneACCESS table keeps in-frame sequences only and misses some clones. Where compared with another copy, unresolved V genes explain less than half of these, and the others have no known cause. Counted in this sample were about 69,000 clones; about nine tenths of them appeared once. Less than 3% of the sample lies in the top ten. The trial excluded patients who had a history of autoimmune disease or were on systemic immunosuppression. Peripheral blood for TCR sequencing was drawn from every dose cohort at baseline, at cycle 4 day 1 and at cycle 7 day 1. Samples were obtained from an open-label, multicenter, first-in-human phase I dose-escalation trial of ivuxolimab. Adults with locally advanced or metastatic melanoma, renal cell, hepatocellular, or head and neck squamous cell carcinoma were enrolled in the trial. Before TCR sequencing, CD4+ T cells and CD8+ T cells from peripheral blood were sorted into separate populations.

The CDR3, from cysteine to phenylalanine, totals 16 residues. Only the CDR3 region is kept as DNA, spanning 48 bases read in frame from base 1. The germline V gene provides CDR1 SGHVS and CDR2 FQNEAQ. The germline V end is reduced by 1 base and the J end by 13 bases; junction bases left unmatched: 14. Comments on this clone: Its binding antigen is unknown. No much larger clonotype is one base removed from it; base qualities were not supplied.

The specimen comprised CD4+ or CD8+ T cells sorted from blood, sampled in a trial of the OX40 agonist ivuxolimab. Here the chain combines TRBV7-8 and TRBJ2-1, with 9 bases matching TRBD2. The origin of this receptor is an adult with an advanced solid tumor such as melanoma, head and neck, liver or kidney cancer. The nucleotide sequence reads TGTGCCAGCAGCTTAGGCTTGCGGGAGGGCCAACAAAGTCAGTTCTTC. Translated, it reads CASSLGLREGQQSQFF.